Below, one T cell receptor beta chain is given with its context. Antigen specificity is unknown. V lost 6 bases to trimming and J lost 4 bases; unmatched junction nucleotides: 7. Germline CDR1 and CDR2: MDHEN and SYDVKM. The CDR3 is 15 amino acids. The sample is drawn from a study of T-cell reconstitution after alpha-beta-depleted transplantation in children. As it was prepared, the TCRbeta library received unique molecular identifiers. TCRdb re-analysed the PCR reads in MiXCR, keeping a single row per CDR3 protein. This table holds 530,000 or so distinct CDR3 sequences, 25% to 30% found once. Findings and limits, study-wide: About two months after transplant, alpha-beta T cells reportedly came from several hundred expanded graft clones.

Material: PBMCs, obtained before TCRalphabeta/CD19-depleted stem cell transplant. This chain uses TRBV28 with TRBJ1-5; 9 bases line up with TRBD1. This TCR was recovered from a boy less than two years old with Wiskott-Aldrich syndrome, due to receive a stem cell transplant. The CDR3 loop is CASSPIDRGNQPQHF. The CDR3 DNA sequence: TGTGCCAGCAGCCCCATCGACAGGGGGAATCAGCCCCAGCATTTT.